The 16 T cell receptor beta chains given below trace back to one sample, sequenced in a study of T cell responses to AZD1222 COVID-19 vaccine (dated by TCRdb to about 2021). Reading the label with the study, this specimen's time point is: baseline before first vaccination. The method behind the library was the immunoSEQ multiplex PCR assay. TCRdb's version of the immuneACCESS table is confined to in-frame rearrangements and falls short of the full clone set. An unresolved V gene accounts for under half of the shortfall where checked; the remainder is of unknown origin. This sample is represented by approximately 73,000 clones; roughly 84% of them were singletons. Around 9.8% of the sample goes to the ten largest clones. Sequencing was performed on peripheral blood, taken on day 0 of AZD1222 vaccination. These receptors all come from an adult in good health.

Here the CDR3 DNA reads TGTGCCAGCAGTTTACCCGGGACGACAAACACCGGGGAGCTGTTTTTT. It codes for CASSLPGTTNTGELFF. The V gene is TRBV7-3, the J gene TRBJ2-2, with D perhaps TRBD1 or TRBD2 (5 bases each). CDR3 length: 16 residues. In germline, CDR1 is SGHTA, CDR2 FQGTGA. V lost 6 bases to trimming and J lost 2 bases, with 16 bases between them.

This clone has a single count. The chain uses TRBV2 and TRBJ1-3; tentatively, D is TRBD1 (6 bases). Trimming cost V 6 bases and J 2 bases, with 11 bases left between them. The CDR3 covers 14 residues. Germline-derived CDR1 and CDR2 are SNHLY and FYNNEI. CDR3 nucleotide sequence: TGTGCCAGCAGGGACGGACAGCCTGGAAACACCATATATTTT. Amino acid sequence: CASRDGQPGNTIYF.

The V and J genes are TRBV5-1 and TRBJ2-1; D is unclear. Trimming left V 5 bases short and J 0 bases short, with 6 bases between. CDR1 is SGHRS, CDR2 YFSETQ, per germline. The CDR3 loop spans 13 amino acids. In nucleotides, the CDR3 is TGCGCCAGCAGGGGCAACTCCTACAATGAGCAGTTCTTC. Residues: CASRGNSYNEQFF.

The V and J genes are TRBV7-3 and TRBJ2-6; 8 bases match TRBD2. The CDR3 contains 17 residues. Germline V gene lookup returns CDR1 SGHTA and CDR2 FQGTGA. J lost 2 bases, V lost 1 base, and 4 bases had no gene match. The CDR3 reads CASSLSGGNPGANVLTF. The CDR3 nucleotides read TGTGCCAGCAGCTTAAGCGGGGGGAACCCTGGGGCCAACGTCCTGACTTTC. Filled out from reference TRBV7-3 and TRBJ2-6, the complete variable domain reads GAGVSQTPSNKVTEKGKYVELRCDPISGHTALYWYRQSLGQGPEFLIYFQGTGAADDSGLPNDRFFAVRPEGSVSTLKIQRTERGDSAVYLCASSLSGGNPGANVLTFGAGSRLTVL.

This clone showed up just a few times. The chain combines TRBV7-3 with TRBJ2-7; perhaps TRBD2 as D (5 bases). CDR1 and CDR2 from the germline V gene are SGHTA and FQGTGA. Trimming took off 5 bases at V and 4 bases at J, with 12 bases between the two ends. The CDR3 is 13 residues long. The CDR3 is CASSTGPGYEQYF. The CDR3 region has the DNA TGTGCCAGCAGCACTGGCCCGGGATACGAGCAGTACTTC.

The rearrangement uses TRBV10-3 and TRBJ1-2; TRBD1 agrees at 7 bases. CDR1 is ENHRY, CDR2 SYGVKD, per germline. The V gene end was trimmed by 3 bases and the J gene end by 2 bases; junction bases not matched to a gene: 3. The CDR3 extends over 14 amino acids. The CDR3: CAISDKQGNYGYTF. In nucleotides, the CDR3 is TGTGCCATCAGTGACAAACAGGGGAACTATGGCTACACCTTC.

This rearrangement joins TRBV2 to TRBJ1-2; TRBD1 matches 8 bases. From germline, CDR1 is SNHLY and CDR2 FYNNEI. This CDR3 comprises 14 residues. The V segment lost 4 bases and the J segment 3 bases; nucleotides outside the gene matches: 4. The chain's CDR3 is CASSGAGGDYGYTF. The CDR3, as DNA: TGTGCCAGCAGTGGTGCAGGGGGCGACTATGGCTACACCTTC.

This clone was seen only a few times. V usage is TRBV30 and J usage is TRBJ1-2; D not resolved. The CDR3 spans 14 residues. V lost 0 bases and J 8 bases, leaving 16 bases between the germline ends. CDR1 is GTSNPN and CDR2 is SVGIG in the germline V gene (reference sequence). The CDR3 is CAWSVGGASGGYTF. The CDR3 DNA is TGTGCCTGGAGTGTAGGAGGTGCCTCGGGAGGCTACACCTTC.

This CDR3 is CASSWGGAPSYEQYF. The CDR3 coding sequence is TGTGCCAGCAGCTGGGGGGGGGCACCTTCCTACGAGCAGTACTTC. The chain links TRBV7-2 to TRBJ2-7; possibly TRBD2 for D (7 bases). V was cut by 4 bases and J by 1 base, with 14 bases left in between. Germline V gene data show CDR1 as SGHTA and CDR2 as FQGNSA. This CDR3 is built from 15 residues.

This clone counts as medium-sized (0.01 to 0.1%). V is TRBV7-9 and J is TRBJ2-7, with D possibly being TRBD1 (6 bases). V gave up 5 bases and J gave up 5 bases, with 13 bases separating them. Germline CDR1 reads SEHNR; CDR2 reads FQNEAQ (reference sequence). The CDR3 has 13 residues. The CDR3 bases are TGTGCCAGCAGCGCTCCAGGGGACCACGAGCAGTACTTC. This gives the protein CASSAPGDHEQYF. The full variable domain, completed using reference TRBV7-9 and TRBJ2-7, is DTGVSQNPRHKITKRGQNVTFRCDPISEHNRLYWYRQTLGQGPEFLTYFQNEAQLEKSRLLSDRFSAERPKGSFSTLEIQRTEQGDSAMYLCASSAPGDHEQYFGPGTRLTVT.

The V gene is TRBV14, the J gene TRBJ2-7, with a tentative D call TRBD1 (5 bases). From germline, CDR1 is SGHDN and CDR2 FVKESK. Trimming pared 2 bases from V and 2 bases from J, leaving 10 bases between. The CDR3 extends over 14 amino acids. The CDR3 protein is CASSQTIGAYEQYF. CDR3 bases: TGTGCCAGCAGCCAAACAATAGGGGCCTACGAGCAGTACTTC.

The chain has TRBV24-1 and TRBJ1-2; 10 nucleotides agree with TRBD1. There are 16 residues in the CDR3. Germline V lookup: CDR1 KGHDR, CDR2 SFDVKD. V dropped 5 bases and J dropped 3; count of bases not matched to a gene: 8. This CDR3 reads CATSGRPGQGYYGYTF. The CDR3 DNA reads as TGTGCCACCAGTGGAAGACCGGGACAGGGGTACTATGGCTACACCTTC.

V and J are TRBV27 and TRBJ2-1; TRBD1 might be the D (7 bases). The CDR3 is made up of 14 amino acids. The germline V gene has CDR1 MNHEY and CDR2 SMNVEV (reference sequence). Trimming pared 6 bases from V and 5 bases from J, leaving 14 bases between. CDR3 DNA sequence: TGTGCCAGCAGCGGGACAGCGGGTAACAATGAGCAGTTCTTC. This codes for CASSGTAGNNEQFF.

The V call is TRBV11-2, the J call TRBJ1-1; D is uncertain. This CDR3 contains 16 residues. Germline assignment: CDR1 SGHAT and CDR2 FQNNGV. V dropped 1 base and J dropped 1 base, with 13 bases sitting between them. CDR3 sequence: CASSLGARSGNTEAFF. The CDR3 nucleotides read TGTGCCAGCAGCTTAGGCGCCCGGTCAGGGAACACTGAAGCTTTCTTT.

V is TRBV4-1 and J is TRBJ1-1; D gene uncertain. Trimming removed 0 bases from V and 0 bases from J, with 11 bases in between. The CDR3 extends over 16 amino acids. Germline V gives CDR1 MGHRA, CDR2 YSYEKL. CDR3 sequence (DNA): TGCGCCAGCAGCCAAGAGTTGACGGCTTTGAACACTGAAGCTTTCTTT. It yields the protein CASSQELTALNTEAFF.

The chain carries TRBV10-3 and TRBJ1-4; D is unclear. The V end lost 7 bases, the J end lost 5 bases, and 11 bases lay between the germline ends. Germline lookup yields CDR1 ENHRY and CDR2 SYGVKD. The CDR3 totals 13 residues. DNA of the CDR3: TGTGCCATCACCCGGGCCCCAAATGAAAAACTGTTTTTT. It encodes CAITRAPNEKLFF.